One sample yielded the 13 T cell receptor gamma chains listed below, sequenced in a study of gamma delta lymphoproliferative disorders and STAT genes. TCRdb fed the multiplex PCR reads to CATT. The sample lists around 2,500 gamma-chain clones, around 20% seen once, with 58% in the top ten. PBMCs from patients and controls supplied the genomic DNA for sequencing. The sequencing input was blood. Receptors were obtained from a human donor with gamma-delta T-cell large granular lymphocyte leukemia.

By share, this clone ranks as medium-sized. The chain links TRGV2 to TRGJP2. The J gene was missing in TCRdb and was found by matching the end of the DNA to germline. V shed 0 bases, J shed 4 bases, and the junction held 5 bases outside the gene matches. The CDR3 is 15 residues long. Germline CDR1 and CDR2: EGSNGY and YDSYNSKV. CDR3 in amino acids: CATWDGPVSDWIKTF. The CDR3 DNA reads TGTGCCACCTGGGACGGGCCTGTTAGTGATTGGATCAAGACGTTT.

Concerning this clone itself: Other DNA sequences of this sample code for an identical CDR3. The V and J genes are TRGV8 and TRGJ1 or TRGJ2. Because TCRdb records no J gene, it was assigned here through a match of the DNA to germline. Germline CDR1 is VENAVY and CDR2 is YDSYNSRV. V shed 2 bases and J 11 bases; nucleotides not matched to a gene: 3. The CDR3 loop spans 10 amino acids. The chain's CDR3 is CATWDTEKLF. In DNA form, the CDR3 reads TGTGCCACCTGGGATACTGAGAAACTCTTT.

This clone is classed as medium-sized. The gene calls are TRGV4 and TRGJ1 or TRGJ2. TCRdb carries no J gene annotation; the J gene was assigned here by matching the DNA with germline. The CDR3 is 13 amino acids. In germline, CDR1 is EGSTGY, CDR2 YDSYTSSV. The ends lost 1 base at V and 5 bases at J; junction bases unmatched: 5. The CDR3 sequence: CATWDGPNYKKLF. The CDR3 DNA is TGTGCCACCTGGGATGGACCGAATTATAAGAAACTCTTT.

The chain combines TRGV10 with TRGJ1 or TRGJ2. The J gene was missing in TCRdb and was found by matching the end of the DNA to germline. TRGV10 is reported as an ORF; its role is uncertain. V lost 7 bases to trimming and J lost 5 bases; unmatched junction nucleotides: 0. CDR3 size: 10 residues. CDR3 DNA sequence: TGTGCTGCGTGGTATTATAAGAAACTCTTT. Translating it yields CAAWYYKKLF.

This clone was counted only a few times. The DNA of the CDR3 is TGTGCTGCGTGGGGCGGGCATGACAAGAAACTCTTT. Translation gives CAAWGGHDKKLF. This rearrangement joins TRGV10 to TRGJ1 or TRGJ2. TCRdb offers no J gene call, so here the DNA was matched to germline to obtain one. TRGV10 is an ORF for which the function is uncertain. The CDR3 extends over 12 amino acids. Trimming cost V 8 bases and J 10 bases; bases outside gene matches: 12.

This clone was detected a few times. The chain joins TRGV11 to TRGJ1 or TRGJ2. The J gene is not listed in TCRdb, so it was assigned here from a DNA match to germline. TRGV11 is treated as an ORF (open reading frame) with a function not yet certain. Trimming at V came to 0 bases and at J to 5 bases, leaving 19 bases not matched to a gene. This CDR3 region has 19 residues. The CDR3 DNA is TGTGCCTGCTGGATTAGGCACGTATTATCAAGCGTTAAGGATTATAAGAAACTCTTT. Protein: CACWIRHVLSSVKDYKKLF.

For this clone: Because the CDR3's place on the DNA is in doubt, the DNA is left out and the CDR3 is given as listed by TCRdb. The V gene was identified as TRGV11, while no J gene was called. TRGV11 qualifies as an ORF whose function is uncertain. The CDR3 is made up of 14 amino acids, end residues included. The CDR3 spells CTTVPAGLGTKKLF.

The chain is built from TRGV4 and TRGJP1. Assignment of the J gene here rests on matching the DNA to germline, because TCRdb gives none. The length of the CDR3 is 15 residues. J was trimmed by 0 bases and V by 4 bases; bases with no gene match: 5. Germline V gene data show CDR1 as EGSTGY and CDR2 as YDSYTSSV. The CDR3 coding sequence is TGTGCCACCTGGGACGGTTATACCACTGGTTGGTTCAAGATATTT. Protein product: CATWDGYTTGWFKIF.

In DNA form, the CDR3 reads TGTGCCTTGTGGGAGATATATAAGAAACTCTTT. This sequence encodes CALWEIYKKLF. The chain is built from TRGV9 and TRGJ1 or TRGJ2. TCRdb carries no J gene annotation; the J gene was assigned here by matching the DNA with germline. Trimming took 3 bases from V and 7 from J; bases not matched to a gene: 3. This CDR3 contains 11 residues. CDR1 is GITISATS and CDR2 is ISYDGTV in the germline V gene (reference sequence).

This clone has only a few counts. J is TRGJ1 or TRGJ2 and V is TRGV8. The J gene, not given by TCRdb, was assigned here from a germline match of the nucleotide sequence. Losses at the gene ends were 2 bases for V and 11 bases for J; bases not matched to a gene: 3. CDR1 VENAVY and CDR2 YDSYNSRV come from the germline V gene. The CDR3 contains 10 residues. This CDR3 is CATWDMEKLF. The DNA for the CDR3 is TGTGCCACCTGGGATATGGAGAAACTCTTT.

J gene calling gave no result, while the V gene is TRGV2. This CDR3 has 10 residues. CDR1 is EGSNGY, CDR2 YDSYNSKV, per germline. CDR3 DNA: TGTGCCACCTGGGCCGGGGGGTGGCTCTTT. Its protein product is CATWAGGWLF.

V gene TRGV3 combines with J gene TRGJ1 or TRGJ2. Here the J gene came from matching the DNA to germline, since TCRdb omits it. The germline V gene encodes CDR1 VTNTFY and CDR2 YDVSTARD (reference sequence). This CDR3 region has 12 residues. Germline trimming cut 3 bases from V and 12 bases from J; bases unmatched to any gene: 11. CDR3 sequence reads: CATWDSRLRKLF. The CDR3 region has the DNA TGTGCCACCTGGGACTCCAGGTTGAGGAAACTCTTT.

The chain joins TRGV8 to TRGJ1 or TRGJ2. TCRdb carries no J gene annotation; the J gene was assigned here by matching the DNA with germline. The CDR3 is 14 residues long. Germline V lookup: CDR1 VENAVY, CDR2 YDSYNSRV. The V gene end was trimmed by 0 bases and the J gene end by 7 bases; junction bases not matched to a gene: 9. CDR3 nucleotides: TGTGCCACCTGGGATAGGCCGGTCCGGTATAAGAAACTCTTT. Translating gives CATWDRPVRYKKLF.